This TCR beta chain originates from a study of identical twins. Points from the study as a whole: Clonotypes of the beta chain that were abundant in cord blood carried fewer insertions (memory repertoires showed none). Conclusions relied on cross-sectional statistical analysis, not following the same donors. Analyses of zero insertions could be partly confounded by invariant MAIT and iNKT cells.

Unique molecular identifiers were in the cDNA, with template-switch universal primer binding. Each CDR3 protein gets one entry after TCRdb re-called the 5' RACE reads with MiXCR. The sample has 200,000 to 300,000 distinct CDR3 sequences, more than 9% seen once. In the case of this clonotype: The antigen is unknown.

From germline, CDR1 is DFQATT and CDR2 SNEGSKA (reference sequence). V was cut by 3 bases and J by 4 bases, with 9 bases left in between. The CDR3 is 12 amino acids. Material: memory T cells sorted from blood. This clonotype was sampled from a man in his fifties in good health. The chain carries TRBV20-1 and TRBJ1-1; D may be TRBD1 (5 bases). This chain's CDR3 is CSASRGPTEAFF. The DNA for the CDR3 is TGCAGTGCTAGCCGGGGCCCCACTGAAGCTTTCTTT.